The entry that follows covers one TCR beta chain sequence. The source of the sample is a study of blood T cell repertoires in COVID-19. Sequencing used immunoSEQ multiplex PCR; TCRdb keeps in-frame clones, though not all of them. Found here are about 260,000 clones, 70% to 90% of them singletons; the top ten hold about 5.2%. The material sequenced was peripheral blood. This sequence originates from a woman aged 55-69 years with COVID-19, enrolled during active disease.

CDR3 nucleotide sequence: TGTGCCAGCAGGGGACTAGCAAATATCTACGAGCAGTACTTC. It encodes CASRGLANIYEQYF. The chain couples TRBV6-6 to TRBJ2-7, with 9 bases lining up with TRBD2. Trimming took 6 bases from V and 3 from J; bases not matched to a gene: 6. CDR1 MNHNY and CDR2 SVGAGI come from the germline V gene (reference sequence). The CDR3 consists of 14 residues.